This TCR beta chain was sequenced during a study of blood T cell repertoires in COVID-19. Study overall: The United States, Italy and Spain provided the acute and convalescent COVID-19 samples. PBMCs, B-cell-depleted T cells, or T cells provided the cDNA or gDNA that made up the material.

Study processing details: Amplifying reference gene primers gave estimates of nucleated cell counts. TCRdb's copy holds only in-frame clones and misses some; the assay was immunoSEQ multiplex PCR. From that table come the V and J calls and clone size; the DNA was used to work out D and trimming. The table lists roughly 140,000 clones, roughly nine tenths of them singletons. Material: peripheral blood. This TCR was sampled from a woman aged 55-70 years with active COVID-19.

The CDR3 DNA reads as TGCGCCAGCAGCAATTTGCGCGGTGGCTCTGGGGCCAACGTCCTGACTTTC. Amino acids: CASSNLRGGSGANVLTF. The chain carries TRBV5-1 and TRBJ2-6, with D uncertain. The CDR3 consists of 17 residues. V was shortened by 4 bases and J by 0 bases, with 14 bases between the two germline ends. Germline CDR1 SGHRS, CDR2 YFSETQ.